These 11 T cell receptor beta chains came from one sample sequenced in a study of monozygotic twins with inflammatory bowel disease. From the 5' RACE reads, TCRdb lists one entry per CDR3 protein and no DNA. This table holds 400,000 or so distinct CDR3 sequences. Sequenced input: blood. These TCRs come from a human donor with ulcerative colitis or Crohn's disease, or a healthy co-twin of an affected twin (not recorded which).

The chain couples TRBV11-2 to TRBJ2-1; the D call from TCRdb, TRBD2, cannot be confirmed without DNA. Germline CDR1 reads SGHAT; CDR2 reads FQNNGV. This CDR3 region has 19 residues. The CDR3: CASSLVVGMSGGSYNEQFF. The full variable domain, its missing parts supplied by reference TRBV11-2 and TRBJ2-1, is EAGVAQSPRYKIIEKRQSVAFWCNPISGHATLYWYQQILGQGPKLLIQFQNNGVVDDSQLPKDRFSAERLKGVDSTLKIQPAKLEDSAVYLCASSLVVGMSGGSYNEQFFGPGTRLTVL.

The CDR3 region is CASSKKTGRRGYGYTF. The chain recombines TRBV14 with TRBJ1-2; with no DNA, the TCRdb D assignment of TRBD1 cannot be verified. Germline CDR1 SGHDN, CDR2 FVKESK. The CDR3 loop spans 16 amino acids.

The gene calls are TRBV28 and TRBJ2-3; TCRdb lists TRBD1, though no DNA is available to test this call. The CDR3 totals 14 residues. Germline assignment: CDR1 MDHEN and CDR2 SYDVKM. CDR3 amino acids: CASRGTGGSDTQYF.

This chain joins TRBV3-1 and TRBJ2-7; absent DNA, TCRdb's TRBD2 call cannot be checked. The length of the CDR3 is 14 residues. CDR1 is LGHDT and CDR2 is YNNKEL in the germline V gene (reference sequence). This CDR3 is CASKSGGPHYEQYF.

The chain recombines TRBV2 with TRBJ1-2. Germline V gene lookup returns CDR1 SNHLY and CDR2 FYNNEI. This CDR3 is built from 12 residues. This chain's CDR3 is CASSASAYGYTF.

The V gene is TRBV27, the J gene TRBJ2-1; the TCRdb D gene call, TRBD2, has no DNA to confirm it. The CDR3 runs 15 residues. Germline loops: CDR1 MNHEY, CDR2 SMNVEV (reference sequence). CDR3 loop: CASSYSGRATDEQFF.

The V and J genes are TRBV6-5 and TRBJ1-2. The CDR3 runs 13 residues. Germline lookup yields CDR1 MNHEY and CDR2 SVGAGI. CDR3 amino acids: CASSSDSTYGYTF.

J is TRBJ2-5 and V is TRBV11-2; TCRdb picks TRBD2, but there is no DNA to check that call. Germline V gives CDR1 SGHAT, CDR2 FQNNGV. The CDR3 is made up of 15 amino acids. The CDR3 sequence: CASSFSGGEQETQYF.

The V gene is TRBV18, the J gene TRBJ2-5; TCRdb returns TRBD1, unconfirmable since there is no DNA. CDR1 KGHSH and CDR2 LQKENI come from the germline V gene. The CDR3 contains 15 residues. The CDR3 loop is CASSPSRTEQETQYF.

V usage is TRBV12-1 and J usage is TRBJ2-7; absent DNA, TCRdb's TRBD1 call cannot be checked. TRBV12-1 is an annotated pseudogene. There are 16 residues in the CDR3. The chain's CDR3 is CASSLTRGGDTYEQYF.

V is TRBV21-1 and J is TRBJ2-1; TCRdb indicates TRBD1, and absent DNA this call remains unverified. TRBV21-1 is termed a pseudogene. This CDR3 comprises 17 residues. The CDR3 sequence: CASSKVATGGDYNEQFF.